Following are 22 T cell receptor beta chains from one sample sequenced in a study of Tregs in tolerant kidney transplant recipients. TCRdb's table, derived via immunoSEQ multiplex PCR, lists solely in-frame clones and lacks some. This sample has under 85,000 clones, with approximately 91% found just once. The source material was CD4+ T cells from blood, sampled before the transplant. All receptors come from a human donor who received a combined kidney and bone marrow transplant.

This rearrangement joins TRBV27 to TRBJ2-5; weak D call: TRBD2 (6 bases). The CDR3 runs to 15 residues. V was shortened by 5 bases and J by 2 bases, with 15 bases between the two germline ends. CDR1 MNHEY and CDR2 SMNVEV come from the germline V gene (reference sequence). CDR3 sequence: CASSTKRVSQETQYF. The CDR3 coding sequence is TGTGCCAGCAGTACTAAGCGGGTATCACAAGAGACCCAGTACTTC.

The chain recombines TRBV7-2 with TRBJ2-1; 12 nucleotides line up with TRBD2. Germline trimming cut 1 base from V and 4 bases from J; bases unmatched to any gene: 8. This CDR3 has 18 residues. Germline CDR1 is SGHTA and CDR2 is FQGNSA. This chain's CDR3 is CASSLVASGRALYNEQFF. The CDR3 DNA sequence: TGTGCCAGCAGCTTAGTCGCTAGCGGGAGGGCCTTATACAATGAGCAGTTCTTC. The complete variable domain, with remaining parts taken from reference TRBV7-2 and TRBJ2-1, reads GAGVSQSPSNKVTEKGKDVELRCDPISGHTALYWYRQSLGQGLEFLIYFQGNSAPDKSGLPSDRFSAERTGGSVSTLTIQRTQQEDSAVYLCASSLVASGRALYNEQFFGPGTRLTVL.

The chain combines TRBV6-5 with TRBJ1-1; D is undetermined. The CDR3 runs to 14 residues. Trimming took off 5 bases at V and 1 base at J, with 11 bases between the two ends. CDR1 is MNHEY, CDR2 SVGAGI, per germline. The CDR3 sequence: CASSASYENTEAFF. The CDR3 DNA is TGTGCCAGCAGTGCGTCCTATGAGAACACTGAAGCTTTCTTT.

The chain is built from TRBV5-1 and TRBJ2-7; 8 nucleotides align to TRBD1. Germline CDR1 SGHRS, CDR2 YFSETQ. J was trimmed by 5 bases and V by 0 bases; bases with no gene match: 7. This CDR3 has 15 amino acids. CDR3 nucleotides: TGCGCCAGCAGCTTGGTTATGCAGGGGGCCAACGAGCAGTACTTC. It specifies CASSLVMQGANEQYF.

The chain couples TRBV28 to TRBJ2-4; 9 bases line up with TRBD1. Germline V gene sequence: CDR1 MDHEN, CDR2 SYDVKM. J lost 8 bases, V lost 7 bases, and 12 bases had no gene match. This CDR3 region has 15 residues. This CDR3 reads CASTSGVGQGYIQYF. The CDR3 bases are TGTGCCAGCACCTCAGGAGTGGGACAGGGTTACATTCAGTACTTC.

CDR3 in DNA: TGTGCCAGCTCACCACAGGACAGGGGTGGTGAAAAACTGTTTTTT. This translates into CASSPQDRGGEKLFF. This chain connects TRBV18 to TRBJ1-4, with 9 bases matching TRBD1. Germline-derived CDR1 and CDR2 are KGHSH and LQKENI. V was clipped by 1 base and J by 7 bases; unmatched bases: 4. This CDR3 spans 15 amino acids.

The DNA for the CDR3 is TGTGCCAGCAGTTTAATGGGGCCAGGACAGGGTAGCTCCTACGAGCAGTACTTC. This translates into CASSLMGPGQGSSYEQYF. The rearrangement links TRBV27 to TRBJ2-7; TRBD1 matches at 8 bases. Germline-derived CDR1 and CDR2 are MNHEY and SMNVEV (reference sequence). The CDR3 is 18 residues long. Trimming removed 2 bases from V and 0 bases from J; junction bases left unmatched: 12.

This clone was observed at least ten times. The chain links TRBV10-3 to TRBJ2-1; 10 bases match TRBD2. This CDR3 has 15 amino acids. The germline gives CDR1 ENHRY, CDR2 SYGVKD. V was clipped by 7 bases and J by 6 bases; unmatched bases: 9. The CDR3 here is CAIMPQREGLNEQFF. The CDR3 bases are TGTGCCATCATGCCACAGCGGGAGGGCCTCAATGAGCAGTTCTTC.

This rearrangement joins TRBV7-9 to TRBJ1-2, with D unclear. CDR1 and CDR2 from the germline V gene are SEHNR and FQNEAQ (reference sequence). The length of the CDR3 is 11 residues. Trimming cost V 8 bases and J 1 base, with 5 bases left between them. CDR3 protein: CASLSNYGYTF. DNA for the CDR3: TGTGCCAGCCTCAGTAACTATGGCTACACCTTC.

V usage is TRBV30 and J usage is TRBJ1-1; 7 bases align to TRBD1. The CDR3 has 13 residues. V dropped 2 bases and J dropped 7; count of bases not matched to a gene: 7. Germline CDR1 is GTSNPN and CDR2 is SVGIG (reference sequence). As DNA, the CDR3 is TGTGCCTGGAGTCTACAGGGGATGGGTGAAGCTTTCTTT. Translating it yields CAWSLQGMGEAFF.

The gene calls are TRBV27 and TRBJ2-2, with D perhaps matching TRBD2 (6 bases). In germline, CDR1 is MNHEY, CDR2 SMNVEV (reference sequence). V was pared by 0 bases and J by 4 bases, with 15 bases between. The CDR3 runs to 17 residues. CDR3 region: CASSLSLALGGTGELFF. The CDR3 DNA is TGTGCCAGCAGTTTATCACTGGCCCTGGGGGGCACCGGGGAGCTGTTTTTT.

The CDR3 region has the DNA TGTGCCAGCAGTGAAAACTCGGGGAAAATACCCTTCTTT. The encoded protein is CASSENSGKIPFF. The rearrangement uses TRBV2 and TRBJ1-1; no clear D gene. V lost 2 bases to trimming and J lost 14 bases, with 18 bases between them. Germline V gives CDR1 SNHLY, CDR2 FYNNEI. The length of the CDR3 is 13 residues.

The V call is TRBV10-3, the J call TRBJ1-4, with D perhaps matching TRBD1 (6 bases). This CDR3 is built from 15 residues. Germline values: CDR1 ENHRY, CDR2 SYGVKD. Trimming took off 0 bases at V and 3 bases at J, with 8 bases between the two ends. This CDR3 reads CAISESDRPNEKLFF. CDR3 DNA: TGTGCCATCAGTGAGTCAGACAGGCCTAATGAAAAACTGTTTTTT.

The V call is TRBV7-2, the J call TRBJ1-5; perhaps TRBD1 as D (5 bases). V was pared by 6 bases and J by 4 bases, with 13 bases between. Germline loops: CDR1 SGHTA, CDR2 FQGNSA. The CDR3 runs to 14 residues. The CDR3 loop is CASSFWEGNQPQHF. The CDR3 nucleotides are TGTGCCAGCAGTTTTTGGGAGGGGAATCAGCCCCAGCATTTT. Drawing the rest from reference TRBV7-2 and TRBJ1-5, the complete variable domain is GAGVSQSPSNKVTEKGKDVELRCDPISGHTALYWYRQSLGQGLEFLIYFQGNSAPDKSGLPSDRFSAERTGGSVSTLTIQRTQQEDSAVYLCASSFWEGNQPQHFGDGTRLSIL.

This sequence joins TRBV20-1 and TRBJ2-7; D is ambiguous. Germline-derived CDR1 and CDR2 are DFQATT and SNEGSKA (reference sequence). Trimming took 7 bases from V and 3 from J, leaving 10 bases between them. The CDR3 extends over 11 amino acids. CDR3 amino acids: CSGQVNYEQYF. CDR3 coding DNA: TGCAGTGGGCAGGTCAACTACGAGCAGTACTTC.

The chain is built from TRBV4-3 and TRBJ1-2, with unresolved D. Germline CDR1 LGHNA, CDR2 YSLEER. The CDR3 runs to 15 residues. V was clipped by 1 base and J by 3 bases, with 12 bases between them. The CDR3 loop is CASSQGRRVHYGYTF. The DNA of the CDR3 is TGCGCCAGCAGCCAAGGACGGAGGGTGCACTATGGCTACACCTTC.

The CDR3 loop reads CASSLTGTGGNGYTF. CDR3 sequence (DNA): TGTGCCAGCAGCTTAACAGGGACAGGGGGCAACGGCTACACCTTC. The rearrangement links TRBV7-3 to TRBJ1-2; 12 nucleotides match TRBD1. Trimming cost V 0 bases and J 8 bases; bases outside gene matches: 4. There are 15 residues in the CDR3. Germline values: CDR1 SGHTA, CDR2 FQGTGA. Using reference TRBV7-3 and TRBJ1-2 for the parts outside the CDR3, the full variable domain is GAGVSQTPSNKVTEKGKYVELRCDPISGHTALYWYRQSLGQGPEFLIYFQGTGAADDSGLPNDRFFAVRPEGSVSTLKIQRTERGDSAVYLCASSLTGTGGNGYTFGSGTRLTVV.

This clone has only a few counts. The chain is built from TRBV30 and TRBJ1-5; 11 nucleotides align to TRBD1. The CDR3 has 14 residues. The V gene's germline CDR1 is GTSNPN and CDR2 SVGIG (reference sequence). Trimming at V came to 2 bases and at J to 5 bases, leaving 2 bases not matched to a gene. DNA for the CDR3: TGTGCCTGGAGTACGGACAGGGGGCATCAGCCCCAGCATTTT. It specifies CAWSTDRGHQPQHF.

The chain combines TRBV7-2 with TRBJ2-1; 9 positions agree with TRBD2. V lost 5 bases and J lost 1; bases outside the gene matches: 6. The CDR3 sequence is 16 residues long. CDR1 is SGHTA and CDR2 is FQGNSA in the germline V gene. CDR3 nucleotides: TGTGCCAGCAGCCCCATTACTAGCGGGTCCTACAATGAGCAGTTCTTC. Amino acid sequence: CASSPITSGSYNEQFF.

The J gene is TRBJ2-2, the V gene TRBV29-1, with 8 bases fitting TRBD1. Trimming took 7 bases from V and 1 from J; bases not matched to a gene: 2. Germline V gene sequence: CDR1 SQVTM, CDR2 ANQGSEA. The CDR3 spans 13 residues. The CDR3 sequence is CSAGTGNTGELFF. The CDR3 DNA reads TGCAGCGCAGGGACAGGGAACACCGGGGAGCTGTTTTTT.

This chain connects TRBV27 to TRBJ2-5; TRBD2 agrees at 8 bases. Germline-derived CDR1 and CDR2 are MNHEY and SMNVEV (reference sequence). The ends lost 6 bases at V and 3 bases at J; junction bases unmatched: 6. The CDR3 runs to 14 residues. The CDR3 coding sequence is TGTGCCAGCAGACCTATAGCGGGAAAAGAGACCCAGTACTTC. Translating it yields CASRPIAGKETQYF.

V and J are TRBV7-9 and TRBJ2-1, with 12 nucleotides matching TRBD2. Germline V gene lookup returns CDR1 SEHNR and CDR2 FQNEAQ (reference sequence). This CDR3 is 16 amino acids long. With 5 bases clipped from V and 7 bases from J, the junction kept 9 bases outside the gene matches. The CDR3 reads CASSLWTSGTGNEQFF. The CDR3 bases are TGTGCCAGCAGCCTCTGGACTAGCGGGACGGGGAATGAGCAGTTCTTC.